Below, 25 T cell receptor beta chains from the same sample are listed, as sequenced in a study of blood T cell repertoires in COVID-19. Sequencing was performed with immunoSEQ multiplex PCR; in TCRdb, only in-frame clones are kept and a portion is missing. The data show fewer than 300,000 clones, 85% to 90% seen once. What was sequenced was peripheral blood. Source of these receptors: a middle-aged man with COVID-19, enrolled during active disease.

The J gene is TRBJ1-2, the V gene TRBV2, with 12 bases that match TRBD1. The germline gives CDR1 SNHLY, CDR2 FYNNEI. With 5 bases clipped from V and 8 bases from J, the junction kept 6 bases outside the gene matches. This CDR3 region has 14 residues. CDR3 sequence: CASSKGQGADGYTF. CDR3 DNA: TGTGCCAGCAGTAAGGGACAGGGGGCTGACGGCTACACCTTC.

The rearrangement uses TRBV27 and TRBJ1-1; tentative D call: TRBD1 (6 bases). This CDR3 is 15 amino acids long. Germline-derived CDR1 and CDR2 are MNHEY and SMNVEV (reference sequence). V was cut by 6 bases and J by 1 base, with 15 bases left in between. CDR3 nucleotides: TGTGCCAGCAGGAGTGGTCAGGGGTGGAACACTGAAGCTTTCTTT. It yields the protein CASRSGQGWNTEAFF.

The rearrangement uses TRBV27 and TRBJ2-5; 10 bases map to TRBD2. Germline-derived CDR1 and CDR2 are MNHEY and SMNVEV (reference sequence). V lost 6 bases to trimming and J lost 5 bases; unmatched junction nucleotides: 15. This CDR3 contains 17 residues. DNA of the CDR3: TGTGCCAGCAGCAAGGGACTAGCGAACCCTGTCGGGGAGACCCAGTACTTC. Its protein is CASSKGLANPVGETQYF.

The CDR3 DNA follows: TGTGCCAGCAGTTATGGGACAGGGACGGGTCAGCCCCAGCATTTT. Protein: CASSYGTGTGQPQHF. The J gene is TRBJ1-5, the V gene TRBV28; 9 nucleotides match TRBD1. Unmatched junction bases numbered 7, after V lost 4 bases and J lost 6 bases. This CDR3 contains 15 residues. CDR1 MDHEN and CDR2 SYDVKM come from the germline V gene.

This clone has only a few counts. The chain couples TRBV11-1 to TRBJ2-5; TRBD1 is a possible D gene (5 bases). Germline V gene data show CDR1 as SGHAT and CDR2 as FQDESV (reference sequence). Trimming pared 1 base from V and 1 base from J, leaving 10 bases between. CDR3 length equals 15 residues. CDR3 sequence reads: CASSLGGAGQETQYF. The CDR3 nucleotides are TGTGCCAGCAGCTTAGGTGGGGCAGGCCAAGAGACCCAGTACTTC.

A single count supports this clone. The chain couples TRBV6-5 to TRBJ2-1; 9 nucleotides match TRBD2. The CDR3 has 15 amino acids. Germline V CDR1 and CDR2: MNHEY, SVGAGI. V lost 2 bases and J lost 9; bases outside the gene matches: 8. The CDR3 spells CASSYVAGASGEQFF. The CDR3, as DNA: TGTGCCAGCAGTTACGTAGCGGGAGCATCGGGTGAGCAGTTCTTC.

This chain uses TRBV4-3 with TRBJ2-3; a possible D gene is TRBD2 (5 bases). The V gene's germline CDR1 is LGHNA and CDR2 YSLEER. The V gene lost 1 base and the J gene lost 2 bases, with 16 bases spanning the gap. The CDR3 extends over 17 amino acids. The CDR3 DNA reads TGCGCCAGCAGCCAAGCGGTGCATGAGGGCTACACAGATACGCAGTATTTT. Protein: CASSQAVHEGYTDTQYF.

As DNA, the CDR3 is TGCGCCAGCAGCCAAGAGAAGTCGGTGGTGAGGGATACGCAGTATTTT. As protein: CASSQEKSVVRDTQYF. The chain links TRBV4-1 to TRBJ2-3; no firm D call. The CDR3 is made up of 16 amino acids. The germline V gene has CDR1 MGHRA and CDR2 YSYEKL. Trimming cost V 0 bases and J 6 bases, with 16 bases left between them.

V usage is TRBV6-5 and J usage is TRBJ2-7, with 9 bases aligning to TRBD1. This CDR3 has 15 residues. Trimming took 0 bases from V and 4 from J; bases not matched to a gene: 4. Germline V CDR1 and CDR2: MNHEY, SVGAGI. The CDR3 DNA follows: TGTGCCAGCAGTTACTCGGAACAGGGGGCTTACGAGCAGTACTTC. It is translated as CASSYSEQGAYEQYF.

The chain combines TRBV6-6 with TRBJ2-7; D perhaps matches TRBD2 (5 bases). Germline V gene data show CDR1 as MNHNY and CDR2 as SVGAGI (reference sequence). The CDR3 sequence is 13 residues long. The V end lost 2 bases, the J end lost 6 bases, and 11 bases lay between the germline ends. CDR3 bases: TGTGCCAGCAGTTACACCACTAGAGCCGAGCAGTACTTC. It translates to CASSYTTRAEQYF.

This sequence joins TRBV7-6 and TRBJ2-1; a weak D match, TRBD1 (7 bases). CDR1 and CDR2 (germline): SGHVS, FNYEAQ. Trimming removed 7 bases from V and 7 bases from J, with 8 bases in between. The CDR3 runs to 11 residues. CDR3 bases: TGTGCCAGCACAGGGGGGAATGAGCAGTTCTTC. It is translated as CASTGGNEQFF.

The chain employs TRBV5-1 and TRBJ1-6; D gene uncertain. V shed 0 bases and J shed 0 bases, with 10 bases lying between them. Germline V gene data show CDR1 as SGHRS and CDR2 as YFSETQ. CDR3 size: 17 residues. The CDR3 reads CASSLEPSSSYNSPLHF. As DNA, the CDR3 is TGCGCCAGCAGCTTGGAGCCCTCGAGCTCCTATAATTCACCCCTCCACTTT.

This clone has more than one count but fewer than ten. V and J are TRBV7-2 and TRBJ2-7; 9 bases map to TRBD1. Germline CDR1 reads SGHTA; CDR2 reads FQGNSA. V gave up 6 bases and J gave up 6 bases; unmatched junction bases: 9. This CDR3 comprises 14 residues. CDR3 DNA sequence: TGTGCCAGCAGTCAGGAGTGGACAGGGGTCGAGCAGTACTTC. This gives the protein CASSQEWTGVEQYF.

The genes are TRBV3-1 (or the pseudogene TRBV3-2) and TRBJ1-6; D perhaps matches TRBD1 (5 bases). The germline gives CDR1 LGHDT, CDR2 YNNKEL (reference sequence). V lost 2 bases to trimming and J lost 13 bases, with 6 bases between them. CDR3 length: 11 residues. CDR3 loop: CASSQKGPLHF. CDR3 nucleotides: TGTGCCAGCAGCCAAAAGGGGCCCCTCCACTTT.

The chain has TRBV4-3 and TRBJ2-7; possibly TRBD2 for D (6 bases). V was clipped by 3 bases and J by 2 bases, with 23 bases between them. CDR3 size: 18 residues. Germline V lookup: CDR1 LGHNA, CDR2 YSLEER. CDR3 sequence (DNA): TGCGCCAGCAGCCAGACATTGCCGGGTAGCGGAAATACCTACGAGCAGTACTTC. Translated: CASSQTLPGSGNTYEQYF.

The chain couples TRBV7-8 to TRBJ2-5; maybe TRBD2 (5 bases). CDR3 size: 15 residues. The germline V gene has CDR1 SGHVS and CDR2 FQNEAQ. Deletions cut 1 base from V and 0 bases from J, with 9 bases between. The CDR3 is CASSLGEYYQETQYF. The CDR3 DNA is TGTGCCAGCAGCTTAGGGGAGTACTACCAAGAGACCCAGTACTTC.

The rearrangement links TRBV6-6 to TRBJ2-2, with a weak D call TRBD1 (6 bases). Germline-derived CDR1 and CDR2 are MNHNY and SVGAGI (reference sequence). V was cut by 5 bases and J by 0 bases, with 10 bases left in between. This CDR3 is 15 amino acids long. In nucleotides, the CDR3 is TGTGCCAGCAGTCGAGGACAGTCGAACACCGGGGAGCTGTTTTTT. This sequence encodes CASSRGQSNTGELFF.

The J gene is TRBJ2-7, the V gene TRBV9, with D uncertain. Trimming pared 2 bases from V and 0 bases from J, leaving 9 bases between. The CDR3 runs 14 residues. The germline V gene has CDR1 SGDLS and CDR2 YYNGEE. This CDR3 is CASSVGLSSYEQYF. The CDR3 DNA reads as TGTGCCAGCAGCGTCGGGTTAAGCTCCTACGAGCAGTACTTC.

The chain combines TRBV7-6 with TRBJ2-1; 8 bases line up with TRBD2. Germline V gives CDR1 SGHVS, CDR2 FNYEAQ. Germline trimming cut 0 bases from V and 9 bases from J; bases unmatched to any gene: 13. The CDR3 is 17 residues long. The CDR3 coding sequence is TGTGCCAGCAGCTTAGCGGTATGGAGCGGGAGCGCTGGTGAGCAGTTCTTC. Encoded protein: CASSLAVWSGSAGEQFF.

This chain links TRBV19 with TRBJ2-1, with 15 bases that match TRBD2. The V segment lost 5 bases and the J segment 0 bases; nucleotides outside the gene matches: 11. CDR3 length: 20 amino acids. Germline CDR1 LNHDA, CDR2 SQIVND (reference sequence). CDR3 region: CASSGRAGTSGRSSYNEQFF. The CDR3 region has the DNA TGTGCCAGTAGTGGACGGGCCGGGACTAGCGGGAGGAGCTCCTACAATGAGCAGTTCTTC.

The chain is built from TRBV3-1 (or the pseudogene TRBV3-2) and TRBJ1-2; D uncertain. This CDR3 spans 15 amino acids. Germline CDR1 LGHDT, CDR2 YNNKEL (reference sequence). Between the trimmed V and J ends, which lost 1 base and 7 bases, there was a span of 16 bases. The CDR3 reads CASSQVDPGRSGYTF. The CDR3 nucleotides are TGTGCCAGCAGCCAAGTCGACCCCGGGAGAAGTGGCTACACCTTC.

CDR3: CSAKNRDRVDPEQFF. The CDR3, as DNA: TGCAGCGCAAAGAACCGGGACAGGGTTGATCCTGAGCAGTTCTTC. V is TRBV29-1 and J is TRBJ2-1; 9 bases agree with TRBD1. V gave up 7 bases and J gave up 9 bases; unmatched junction bases: 16. The length of the CDR3 is 15 residues. In germline, CDR1 is SQVTM, CDR2 ANQGSEA.

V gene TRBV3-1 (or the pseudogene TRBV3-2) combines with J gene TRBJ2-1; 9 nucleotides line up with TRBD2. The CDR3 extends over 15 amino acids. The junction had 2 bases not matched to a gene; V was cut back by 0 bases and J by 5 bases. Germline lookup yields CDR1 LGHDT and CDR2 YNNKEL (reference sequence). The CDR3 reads CASSQEWTSDNEQFF. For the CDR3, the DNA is TGTGCCAGCAGCCAAGAGTGGACTAGCGACAATGAGCAGTTCTTC.

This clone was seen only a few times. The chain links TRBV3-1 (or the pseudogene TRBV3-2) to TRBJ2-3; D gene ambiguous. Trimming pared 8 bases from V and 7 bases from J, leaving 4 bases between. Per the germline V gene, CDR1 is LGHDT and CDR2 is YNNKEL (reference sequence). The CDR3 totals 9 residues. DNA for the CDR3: TGTGCCAGCCAGAATACGCAGTATTTT. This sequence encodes CASQNTQYF.

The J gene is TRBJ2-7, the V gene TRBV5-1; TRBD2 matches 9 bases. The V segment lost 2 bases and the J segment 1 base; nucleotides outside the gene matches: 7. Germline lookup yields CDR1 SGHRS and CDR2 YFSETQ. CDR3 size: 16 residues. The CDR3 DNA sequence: TGCGCCAGCAGCTTTGCTAGCGGGATAAAGTCCTACGAGCAGTACTTC. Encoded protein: CASSFASGIKSYEQYF.